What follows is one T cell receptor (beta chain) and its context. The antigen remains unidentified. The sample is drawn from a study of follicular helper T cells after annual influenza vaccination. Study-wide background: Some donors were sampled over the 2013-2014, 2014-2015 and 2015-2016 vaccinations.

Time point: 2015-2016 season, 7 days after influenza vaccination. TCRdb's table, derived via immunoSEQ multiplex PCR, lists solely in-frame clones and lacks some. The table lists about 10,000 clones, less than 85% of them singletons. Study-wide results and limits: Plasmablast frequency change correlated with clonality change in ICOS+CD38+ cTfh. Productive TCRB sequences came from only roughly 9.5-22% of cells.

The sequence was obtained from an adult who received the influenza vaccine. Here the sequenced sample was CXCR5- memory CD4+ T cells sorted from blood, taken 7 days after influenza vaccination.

This CDR3 reads CASMVGGANEKLFF. The CDR3 coding sequence is TGTGCCAGCATGGTAGGGGGGGCTAATGAAAAACTGTTTTTT. The V call is TRBV28, the J call TRBJ1-4, with D tentatively TRBD1 (6 bases). CDR1 is MDHEN and CDR2 is SYDVKM in the germline V gene. V was cut by 7 bases and J by 3 bases, with 12 bases left in between. The CDR3 extends over 14 amino acids.